This T cell receptor beta chain was sequenced for a study of T cells after yellow fever vaccination. The germline V and J ends were trimmed by 5 bases and 3 bases, with 10 bases remaining between them. The CDR3 consists of 13 residues. TCRdb redid the calling of the 5' RACE reads with MiXCR, one entry per CDR3 protein. The top ten clones hold about 17% of a sample with about 370,000 distinct CDR3 sequences, around 10% of them seen once. This clonotype has only a few counts. The chain combines TRBV12-3 or TRBV12-4 with TRBJ1-1; weak D call: TRBD1 (5 bases). The clonotype was recovered from a man between 18 and 35 years old who received the YFV17D yellow fever vaccine. The source was PBMCs, collected on the day of the first yellow fever vaccination. The CDR3 loop reads CASSDRGDTEAFF. As DNA, the CDR3 is TGTGCCAGCAGTGATAGGGGAGACACTGAAGCTTTCTTT.